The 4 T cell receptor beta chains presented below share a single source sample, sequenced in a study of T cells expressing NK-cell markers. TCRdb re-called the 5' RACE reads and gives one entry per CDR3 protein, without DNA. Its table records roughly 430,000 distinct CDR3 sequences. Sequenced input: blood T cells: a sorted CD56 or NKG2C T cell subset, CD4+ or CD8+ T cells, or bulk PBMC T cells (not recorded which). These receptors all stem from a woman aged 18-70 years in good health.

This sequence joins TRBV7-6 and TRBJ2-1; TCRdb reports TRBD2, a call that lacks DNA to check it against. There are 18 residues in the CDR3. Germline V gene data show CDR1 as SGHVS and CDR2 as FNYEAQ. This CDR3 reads CASSLARTWRKRYNEQFF. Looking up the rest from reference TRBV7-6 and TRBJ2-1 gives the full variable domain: GAGVSQSPRYKVTKRGQDVALRCDPISGHVSLYWYRQALGQGPEFLTYFNYEAQQDKSGLPNDRFSAERPEGSISTLTIQRTEQRDSAMYRCASSLARTWRKRYNEQFFGPGTRLTVL.

The CDR3 loop reads CASRGGNPNYGYTF. This chain uses TRBV11-2 with TRBJ1-2; the D call of TRBD1 rests on TCRdb alone, since no DNA is present to check it. CDR1 is SGHAT, CDR2 FQNNGV, per germline. The CDR3 has 14 residues.

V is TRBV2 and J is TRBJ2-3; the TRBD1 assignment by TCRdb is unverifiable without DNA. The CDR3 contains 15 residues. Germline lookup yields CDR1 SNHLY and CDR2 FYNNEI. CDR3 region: CASSLDRSSTDTQYF.

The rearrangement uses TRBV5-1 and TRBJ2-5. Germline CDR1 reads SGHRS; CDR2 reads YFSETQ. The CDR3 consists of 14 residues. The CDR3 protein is CASSLGQAEETQYF. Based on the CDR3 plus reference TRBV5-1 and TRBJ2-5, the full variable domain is KAGVTQTPRYLIKTRGQQVTLSCSPISGHRSVSWYQQTPGQGLQFLFEYFSETQRNKGNFPGRFSGRQFSNSRSEMNVSTLELGDSALYLCASSLGQAEETQYFGPGTRLLVL.